This T cell receptor beta chain appears in the sequencing data of a study of blood T cells in healthy people across ages. As to this clonotype: Its target is unknown.

Study observations and caveats: Underestimates were what the diversity estimates from one million T cells were considered to be.

The CDR3 is made up of 16 amino acids. The V end lost 1 base, the J end lost 3 bases, and 16 bases lay between the germline ends. Looked up from germline, CDR1 is SGHKS and CDR2 is YYEKEE (reference sequence). Per-sample yields of isolated PBMCs were at least 6 million. Next came a second PCR, run for about 7 to 12 cycles, which used a sample-barcoded 5' primer along with a J-beta primer mix. TCRdb redid the calling of the 5' RACE reads with MiXCR, one entry per CDR3 protein. The sample comprises about a million distinct CDR3 sequences, roughly 47% of which are singletons, and over 20% rests with the top ten.

The source material was blood. The source is a woman aged 60-75 years in good health. The gene calls are TRBV5-5 and TRBJ1-2; D call uncertain. CDR3 DNA sequence: TGTGCCAGCAGCTTGTTATCAGGAGCAGTTTACTATGGCTACACCTTC. Translating it yields CASSLLSGAVYYGYTF. Combining the CDR3 with reference TRBV5-5 and TRBJ1-2 gives the whole variable domain DAGVTQSPTHLIKTRGQQVTLRCSPISGHKSVSWYQQVLGQGPQFIFQYYEKEERGRGNFPDRFSARQFPNYSSELNVNALLLGDSALYLCASSLLSGAVYYGYTFGSGTRLTVV.